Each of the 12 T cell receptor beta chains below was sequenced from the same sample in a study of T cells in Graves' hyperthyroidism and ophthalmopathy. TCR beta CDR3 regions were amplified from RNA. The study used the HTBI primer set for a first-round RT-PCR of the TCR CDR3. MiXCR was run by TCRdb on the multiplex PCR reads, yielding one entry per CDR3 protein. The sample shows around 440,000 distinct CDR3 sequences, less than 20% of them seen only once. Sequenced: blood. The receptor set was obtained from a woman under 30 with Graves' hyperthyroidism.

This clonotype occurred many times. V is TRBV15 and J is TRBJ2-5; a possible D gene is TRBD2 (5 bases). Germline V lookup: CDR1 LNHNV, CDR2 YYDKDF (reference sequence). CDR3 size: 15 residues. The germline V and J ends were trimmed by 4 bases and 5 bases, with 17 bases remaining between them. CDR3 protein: CATSNNGDPGETQYF. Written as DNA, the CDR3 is TGTGCCACCAGCAATAACGGTGACCCGGGGGAGACCCAGTACTTC.

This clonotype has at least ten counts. CDR3 nucleotide sequence: TGTGCCAGCAGACTAGCGAGCTCCTACAATGAGCAGTTCTTC. As protein: CASRLASSYNEQFF. The chain uses TRBV6-1 and TRBJ2-1, with 7 bases identical to TRBD2. In germline, CDR1 is MNHNS, CDR2 SASEGT. The CDR3 is 14 amino acids. J was trimmed by 0 bases and V by 6 bases; bases with no gene match: 2.

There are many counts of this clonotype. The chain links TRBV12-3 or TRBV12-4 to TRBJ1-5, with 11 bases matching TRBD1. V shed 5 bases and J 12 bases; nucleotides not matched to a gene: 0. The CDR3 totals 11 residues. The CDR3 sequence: CASSGTGGQHF. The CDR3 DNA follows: TGTGCCAGCAGTGGGACAGGGGGCCAGCATTTT.

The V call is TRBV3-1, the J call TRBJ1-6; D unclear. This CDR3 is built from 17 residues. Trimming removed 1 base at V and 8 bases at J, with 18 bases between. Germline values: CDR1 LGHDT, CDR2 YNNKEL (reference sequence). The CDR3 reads CASSQALDRGSDSPLHF. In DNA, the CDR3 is TGTGCCAGCAGCCAAGCCCTAGATCGGGGTTCGGATTCACCCCTCCACTTT.

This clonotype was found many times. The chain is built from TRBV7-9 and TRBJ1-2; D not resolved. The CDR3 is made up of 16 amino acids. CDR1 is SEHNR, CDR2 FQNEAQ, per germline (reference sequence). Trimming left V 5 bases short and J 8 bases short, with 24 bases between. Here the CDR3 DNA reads TGTGCCAGCAGCCAGTTACCAGAGAGGCAGATTTACGGCTACACCTTC. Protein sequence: CASSQLPERQIYGYTF.

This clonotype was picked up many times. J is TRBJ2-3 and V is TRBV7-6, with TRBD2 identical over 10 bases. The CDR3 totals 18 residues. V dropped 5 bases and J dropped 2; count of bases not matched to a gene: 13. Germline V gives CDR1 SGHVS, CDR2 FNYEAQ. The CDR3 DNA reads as TGTGCCAGCAGCGACAGGACTAGCGGATTTCCTTTCACAGATACGCAGTATTTT. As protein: CASSDRTSGFPFTDTQYF. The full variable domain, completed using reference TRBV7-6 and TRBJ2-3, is GAGVSQSPRYKVTKRGQDVALRCDPISGHVSLYWYRQALGQGPEFLTYFNYEAQQDKSGLPNDRFSAERPEGSISTLTIQRTEQRDSAMYRCASSDRTSGFPFTDTQYFGPGTRLTVL.

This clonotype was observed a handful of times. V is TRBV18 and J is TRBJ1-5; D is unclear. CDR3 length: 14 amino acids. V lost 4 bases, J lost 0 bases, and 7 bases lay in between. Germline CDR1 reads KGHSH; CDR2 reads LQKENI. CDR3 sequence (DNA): TGTGCCAGCTCACTTGAGTCTAGCAATCAGCCCCAGCATTTT. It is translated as CASSLESSNQPQHF.

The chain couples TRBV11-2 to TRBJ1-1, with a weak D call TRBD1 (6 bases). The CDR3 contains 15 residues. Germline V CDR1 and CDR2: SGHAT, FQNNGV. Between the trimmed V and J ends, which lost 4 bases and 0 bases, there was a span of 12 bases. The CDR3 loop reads CASSSQGEMNTEAFF. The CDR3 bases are TGTGCCAGCAGCTCACAGGGAGAGATGAACACTGAAGCTTTCTTT. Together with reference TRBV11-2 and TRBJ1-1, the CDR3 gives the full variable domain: EAGVAQSPRYKIIEKRQSVAFWCNPISGHATLYWYQQILGQGPKLLIQFQNNGVVDDSQLPKDRFSAERLKGVDSTLKIQPAKLEDSAVYLCASSSQGEMNTEAFFGQGTRLTVV.

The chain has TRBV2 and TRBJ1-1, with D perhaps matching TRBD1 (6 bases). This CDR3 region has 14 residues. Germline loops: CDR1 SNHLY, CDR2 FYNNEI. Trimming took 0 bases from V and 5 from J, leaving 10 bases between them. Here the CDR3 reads CASSEAWQGTEAFF. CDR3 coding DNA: TGTGCCAGCAGTGAAGCTTGGCAGGGGACTGAAGCTTTCTTT.

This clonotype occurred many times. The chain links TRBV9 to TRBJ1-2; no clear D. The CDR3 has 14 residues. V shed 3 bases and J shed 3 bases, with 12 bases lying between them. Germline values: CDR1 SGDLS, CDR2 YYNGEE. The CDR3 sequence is CASSENPGDYGYTF. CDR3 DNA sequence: TGTGCCAGCAGCGAGAATCCCGGGGACTATGGCTACACCTTC.

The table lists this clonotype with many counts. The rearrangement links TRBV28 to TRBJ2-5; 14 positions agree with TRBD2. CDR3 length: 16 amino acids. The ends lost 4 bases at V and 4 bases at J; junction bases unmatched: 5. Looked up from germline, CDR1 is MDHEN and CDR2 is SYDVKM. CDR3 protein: CASSWGLAGEGETQYF. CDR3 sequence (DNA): TGTGCCAGCAGTTGGGGACTAGCGGGGGAAGGAGAGACCCAGTACTTC.

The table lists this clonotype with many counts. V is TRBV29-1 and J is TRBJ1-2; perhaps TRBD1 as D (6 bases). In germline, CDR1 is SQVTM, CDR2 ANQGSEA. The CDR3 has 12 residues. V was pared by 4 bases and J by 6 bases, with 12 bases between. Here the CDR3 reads CSVVRGTHGYTF. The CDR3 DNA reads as TGCAGCGTTGTCCGCGGGACACATGGCTACACCTTC.